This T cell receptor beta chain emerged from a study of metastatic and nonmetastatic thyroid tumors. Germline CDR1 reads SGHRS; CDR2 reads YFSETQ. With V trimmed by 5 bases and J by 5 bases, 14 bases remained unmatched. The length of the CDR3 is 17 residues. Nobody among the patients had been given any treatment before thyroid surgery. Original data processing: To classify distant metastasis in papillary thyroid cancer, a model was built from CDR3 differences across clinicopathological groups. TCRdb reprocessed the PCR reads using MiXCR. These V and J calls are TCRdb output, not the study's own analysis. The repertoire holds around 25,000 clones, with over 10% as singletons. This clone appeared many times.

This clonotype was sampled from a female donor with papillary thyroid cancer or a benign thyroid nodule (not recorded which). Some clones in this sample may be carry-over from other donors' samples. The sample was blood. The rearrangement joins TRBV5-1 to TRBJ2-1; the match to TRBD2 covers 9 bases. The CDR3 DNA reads TGCGCCAGCAGTAGGGAACTCGGGCTAGCGGGAAACAATGAGCAGTTCTTC. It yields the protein CASSRELGLAGNNEQFF.